This TCR beta chain was observed in a study of T cell changes during pregnancy in multiple sclerosis. Here immunoSEQ multiplex PCR was the method, and the copy in TCRdb shows in-frame clones only, minus some. The sample lists tens of thousands of clones; about 91% were seen once. The CDR3 runs 14 residues. Germline CDR1 reads PRHDT; CDR2 reads FYEKMQ (reference sequence). Trimming cost V 2 bases and J 1 base, with 7 bases left between them. The J gene is TRBJ2-3, the V gene TRBV13, with unresolved D. The source was CD4+ T cells from peripheral blood mononuclear cells, collected before pregnancy. This sequence originates from a female donor with multiple sclerosis, enrolled in a pregnancy study. In DNA form, the CDR3 reads TGTGCCAGCAGCTTACAGTTGCGCACAGATACGCAGTATTTT. Protein sequence: CASSLQLRTDTQYF.